This T cell receptor (beta chain) was documented in a study of T cell responses to AZD1222 COVID-19 vaccine. General study findings and limits: Clonal diversity may have been underestimated in mostly white British donors. In the spike-specific TCR repertoire, nearly half reportedly target unmutated variant regions.

Only in-frame clones appear in the TCRdb table, and some are missing; sequencing was by immunoSEQ multiplex PCR. The sample consists of over 30,000 clones, 88% of them appearing once. Notes on this clone: Its antigen remains unidentified.

This CDR3 spans 15 amino acids. V lost 4 bases and J lost 0; bases outside the gene matches: 7. Germline V gene sequence: CDR1 SGHRS, CDR2 YFSETQ. This specimen consisted of peripheral blood, obtained 28 days after the second dose of the MenACWY control vaccine. The chain couples TRBV5-1 to TRBJ2-7, with TRBD1 identical over 7 bases. The clonotype was recovered from an adult who received the MenACWY meningococcal vaccine as a control. This CDR3 is CASSLIAGGSYEQYF. The CDR3 nucleotides read TGCGCCAGCAGCCTTATAGCAGGGGGCTCCTACGAGCAGTACTTC.